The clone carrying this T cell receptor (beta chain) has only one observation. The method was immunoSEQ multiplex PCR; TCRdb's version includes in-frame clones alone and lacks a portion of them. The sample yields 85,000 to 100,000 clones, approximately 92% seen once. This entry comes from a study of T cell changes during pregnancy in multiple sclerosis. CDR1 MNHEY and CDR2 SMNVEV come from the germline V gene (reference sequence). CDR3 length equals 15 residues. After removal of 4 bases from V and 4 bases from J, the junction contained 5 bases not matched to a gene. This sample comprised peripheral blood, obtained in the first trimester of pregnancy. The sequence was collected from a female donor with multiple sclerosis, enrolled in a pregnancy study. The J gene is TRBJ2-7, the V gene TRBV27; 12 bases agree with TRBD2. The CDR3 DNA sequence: TGTGCCAGCAGTTCCGGGACTAGCGGGTATTACGAGCAGTACTTC. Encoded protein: CASSSGTSGYYEQYF.